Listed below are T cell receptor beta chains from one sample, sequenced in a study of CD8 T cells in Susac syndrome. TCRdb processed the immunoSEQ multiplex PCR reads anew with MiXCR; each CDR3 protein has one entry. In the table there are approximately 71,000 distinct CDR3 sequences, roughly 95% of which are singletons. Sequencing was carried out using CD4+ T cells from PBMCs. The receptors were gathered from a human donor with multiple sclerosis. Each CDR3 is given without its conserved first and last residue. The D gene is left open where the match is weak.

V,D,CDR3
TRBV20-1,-,SARGDNRNQPQH
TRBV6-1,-,ASSPGRNEQY
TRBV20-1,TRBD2,SARARGGLYEQY
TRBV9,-,ASSHAPGLANTGELF
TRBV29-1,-,SVVVQQETQY
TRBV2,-,ASTLEGLGREQY
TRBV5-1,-,ASSLRSTNEKLF
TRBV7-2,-,ASSLVYGDEQY
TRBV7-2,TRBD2,ASSSLGTSDTTDTQY
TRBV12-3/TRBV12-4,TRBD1,ASSPDREENTEAF
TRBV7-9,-,ASSLAAAQETQY
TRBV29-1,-,SVEEDWGNNWEQY
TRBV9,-,ASSVEARSNEQF
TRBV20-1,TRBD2,SARVGKRASGDNEQF
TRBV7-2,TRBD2,ASTVAGLWETQY
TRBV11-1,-,ASSPAEGETQY
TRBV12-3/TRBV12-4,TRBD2,ASSPLAGGTGELF
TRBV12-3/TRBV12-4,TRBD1,ASSPDRGGETQY
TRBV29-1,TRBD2,SVMRRGGGGQETQY
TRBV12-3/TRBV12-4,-,ASSLDRFGSPLH
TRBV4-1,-,ASSQWVNTGYGYT
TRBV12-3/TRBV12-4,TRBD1,ASSARTGYRSEAF
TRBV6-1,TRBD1,ASRPTGGYNEQF
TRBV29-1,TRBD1,SVVTDRGAYNEQF
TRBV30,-,AWSTTNTDTQY
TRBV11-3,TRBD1,ASSPRDRVEETQY
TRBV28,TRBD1,ASSTGVALSHTDTQY